The following is a T cell receptor (beta chain) sequence with its context. This entry is derived from a study of blood T cell repertoires in COVID-19. The repertoire was sequenced with immunoSEQ multiplex PCR; TCRdb's copy has only in-frame clones and lacks some. The repertoire holds about 57,000 clones, around 90% seen once, with around 23% in the top ten. Followed over time, Seattle patients had been enrolled while infection was active. Germline values: CDR1 MNHEY, CDR2 SVGAGI. V dropped 3 bases and J dropped 0 bases, with 8 bases sitting between them. CDR3 size: 14 residues. The chain has TRBV6-5 and TRBJ1-2; no definite D call. The sequence was collected from an elderly woman with COVID-19, enrolled during active disease. Sequenced material: peripheral blood. This chain's CDR3 is CASSYSFSNYGYTF. As DNA, the CDR3 is TGTGCCAGCAGTTATTCCTTCTCTAACTATGGCTACACCTTC.